This passage covers 27 T cell receptor beta chains from one sample sequenced in a study of radiation and T cells in renal cell carcinoma. TCRdb's table, derived via immunoSEQ multiplex PCR, lists solely in-frame clones and lacks some. The table includes roughly 120,000 clones, roughly four fifths detected once. Regarding time point: baseline pretreatment blood. Treatment in this sample: 15 Gy SBRT to primary tumor, nephrectomy 4 weeks later. The source was blood, collected from a patient whose treatment included radiotherapy and nephrectomy. Receptor source: a woman aged 60 to 75 with renal cell carcinoma.

The chain links TRBV19 to TRBJ2-1; D might be TRBD1 or TRBD2, each matching 5 bases. Germline V gives CDR1 LNHDA, CDR2 SQIVND (reference sequence). The CDR3 runs to 14 residues. With 11 bases removed from V and 0 bases from J, the gap between germline ends came to 14 bases. The CDR3 protein is CACNPGTSYNEQFF. CDR3 in DNA: TGTGCCTGCAATCCGGGGACCTCCTACAATGAGCAGTTCTTC.

The chain has TRBV13 and TRBJ1-4; 9 nucleotides align to TRBD1. Germline V gene data show CDR1 as PRHDT and CDR2 as FYEKMQ (reference sequence). V lost 2 bases to trimming and J lost 6 bases; unmatched junction nucleotides: 1. This CDR3 has 14 amino acids. The CDR3 is CASSLWDRDEKLFF. The DNA for the CDR3 is TGTGCCAGCAGCTTATGGGACAGGGATGAAAAACTGTTTTTT.

The CDR3 DNA sequence: TGTGCCAGCATTACGGACGGTCCCGGGGCCCAGTACTTC. This translates into CASITDGPGAQYF. V gene TRBV2 combines with J gene TRBJ2-5, with a tentative D call TRBD2 (5 bases). Germline V gene lookup returns CDR1 SNHLY and CDR2 FYNNEI. Between the trimmed V and J ends, which lost 7 bases and 9 bases, there was a span of 18 bases. The CDR3 contains 13 residues.

The CDR3 spells CASSLARGRDTDTQYF. CDR3 nucleotide sequence: TGCGCCAGCAGCTTGGCTAGGGGGCGCGACACAGATACGCAGTATTTT. J is TRBJ2-3 and V is TRBV5-1; 7 bases line up with TRBD1. Germline V gene lookup returns CDR1 SGHRS and CDR2 YFSETQ. With 0 bases clipped from V and 2 bases from J, the junction kept 6 bases outside the gene matches. This CDR3 contains 16 residues.

The chain combines TRBV9 with TRBJ2-1; 8 nucleotides agree with TRBD2. V lost 1 base, J lost 6 bases, and 3 bases stayed unmatched. Germline V gives CDR1 SGDLS, CDR2 YYNGEE. This CDR3 has 14 residues. This chain's CDR3 is CASSVTLAGNEQFF. In DNA form, the CDR3 reads TGTGCCAGCAGCGTAACCCTAGCGGGCAATGAGCAGTTCTTC.

The chain links TRBV4-2 to TRBJ1-3; D gene ambiguous. The germline V and J ends were trimmed by 1 base and 1 base, with 11 bases remaining between them. This CDR3 region has 16 residues. Germline V CDR1 and CDR2: LGHNA, YNFKEQ. The chain's CDR3 is CASSQGHGASGNTIYF. DNA for the CDR3: TGTGCCAGCAGCCAAGGCCATGGTGCATCTGGAAACACCATATATTTT.

This clone was observed a single time. The V call is TRBV30, the J call TRBJ1-6; no reliable D call. The CDR3 length is 13 residues. Germline values: CDR1 GTSNPN, CDR2 SVGIG (reference sequence). Trimming shortened V by 5 bases and J by 0 bases, and 5 bases separated the two germline ends. CDR3 residues: CAWGGSYNSPLHF. The CDR3 DNA sequence: TGTGCCTGGGGAGGCTCCTATAATTCACCCCTCCACTTT. Complete variable domain (other parts from reference TRBV30 and TRBJ1-6): SQTIHQWPATLVQPVGSPLSLECTVEGTSNPNLYWYRQAAGRGLQLLFYSVGIGQISSEVPQNLSASRPQDRQFILSSKKLLLSDSGFYLCAWGGSYNSPLHFGNGTRLTVT.

Only a few counts were recorded for this clone. V gene TRBV7-2 combines with J gene TRBJ1-1, with D tentatively TRBD1 (5 bases). The CDR3 is made up of 13 amino acids. Trimming took off 2 bases at V and 4 bases at J, with 8 bases between the two ends. Germline V gene data show CDR1 as SGHTA and CDR2 as FQGNSA. CDR3 amino acids: CASSLSRVTEAFF. CDR3 DNA: TGTGCCAGCAGCTTAAGCAGGGTCACTGAAGCTTTCTTT.

This chain uses TRBV2 with TRBJ2-5; TRBD1 matches 8 bases. This CDR3 is built from 15 residues. CDR1 and CDR2 from the germline V gene are SNHLY and FYNNEI. Germline trimming cut 6 bases from V and 2 bases from J; bases unmatched to any gene: 8. The CDR3 region is CASRGQERPQETQYF. The CDR3 DNA reads as TGTGCCAGCAGGGGACAGGAGAGACCTCAAGAGACCCAGTACTTC. Supplemented by reference TRBV2 and TRBJ2-5, the full variable domain reads EPEVTQTPSHQVTQMGQEVILRCVPISNHLYFYWYRQILGQKVEFLVSFYNNEISEKSEIFDDQFSVERPDGSNFTLKIRSTKLEDSAMYFCASRGQERPQETQYFGPGTRLLVL.

This chain joins TRBV6-5 and TRBJ1-5, with 8 bases lining up with TRBD1. The CDR3 consists of 15 residues. Germline V lookup: CDR1 MNHEY, CDR2 SVGAGI. V lost 6 bases, J lost 5 bases, and 9 bases stayed unmatched. DNA for the CDR3: TGTGCCAGCAGCTCCGGACAGGGCGAGCATCAGCCCCAGCATTTT. This codes for CASSSGQGEHQPQHF.

The V and J genes are TRBV10-1 and TRBJ1-4, with 8 bases identical to TRBD1. Looked up from germline, CDR1 is WNHNN and CDR2 is SYGVQD (reference sequence). Trimming took 4 bases from V and 5 from J; bases not matched to a gene: 12. The CDR3 contains 17 residues. The CDR3: CASSVGRGRGRNEKLFF. The CDR3 DNA reads as TGCGCCAGCAGTGTTGGCAGGGGGCGCGGGCGGAATGAAAAACTGTTTTTT.

The chain links TRBV28 to TRBJ2-2, with 8 bases matching TRBD2. CDR1 is MDHEN, CDR2 SYDVKM, per germline. V was clipped by 5 bases and J by 4 bases; unmatched bases: 3. This CDR3 spans 14 amino acids. The CDR3 nucleotides are TGTGCCAGCAGTCCCGGGAGGGCCACCGGGGAGCTGTTTTTT. Translation: CASSPGRATGELFF.

This clone appeared a few times. This chain links TRBV4-1 with TRBJ1-4; D remains ambiguous. V lost 6 bases to trimming and J lost 8 bases, with 16 bases between them. The CDR3 is 14 amino acids. In germline, CDR1 is MGHRA, CDR2 YSYEKL. DNA of the CDR3: TGCGCCAGCAGTCTGGCAGGCAAGGGAGAAAAACTGTTTTTT. It yields the protein CASSLAGKGEKLFF.

V usage is TRBV15 and J usage is TRBJ1-5; the match to TRBD1 covers 7 bases. J gave up 6 bases and V 3 bases, and 8 bases lay outside the gene matches. Per germline, CDR1 LNHNV and CDR2 YYDKDF (reference sequence). CDR3 size: 15 residues. The CDR3 loop reads CATSRDAGTVQPQHF. The CDR3 coding sequence is TGTGCCACCAGCAGGGATGCCGGGACAGTTCAGCCCCAGCATTTT.

V is TRBV5-1 and J is TRBJ1-4, with 9 positions matching TRBD1. This CDR3 contains 19 residues. V shed 4 bases, J shed 0 bases, and the junction held 13 bases outside the gene matches. CDR1 is SGHRS, CDR2 YFSETQ, per germline. CDR3 protein: CASSLTGTGRGATNEKLFF. CDR3 DNA: TGCGCCAGCAGCCTAACCGGGACAGGGCGGGGCGCAACTAATGAAAAACTGTTTTTT.

The CDR3 bases are TGTGCCAGCAGTTACCGGGACACCTCCTATGGCTACACCTTC. Amino acid sequence: CASSYRDTSYGYTF. V and J are TRBV6-5 and TRBJ1-2; D is possibly TRBD1 (6 bases). Trimming cost V 2 bases and J 4 bases, with 11 bases left between them. The CDR3 has 14 amino acids. The germline V gene encodes CDR1 MNHEY and CDR2 SVGAGI.

This chain uses TRBV7-9 with TRBJ2-7, with D possibly matching TRBD2 (5 bases). CDR1 SEHNR and CDR2 FQNEAQ come from the germline V gene (reference sequence). The V and J ends lost 5 bases and 3 bases respectively, with 17 bases between them. The CDR3 is 15 amino acids. CDR3 in DNA: TGTGCCAGCAGCCGGGTGGGTCACGGGGTCTACGAGCAGTACTTC. Protein sequence: CASSRVGHGVYEQYF. The entire variable domain, with the rest obtained from reference TRBV7-9 and TRBJ2-7, is as follows: DTGVSQNPRHKITKRGQNVTFRCDPISEHNRLYWYRQTLGQGPEFLTYFQNEAQLEKSRLLSDRFSAERPKGSFSTLEIQRTEQGDSAMYLCASSRVGHGVYEQYFGPGTRLTVT.

The V and J genes are TRBV15 and TRBJ1-4; 7 bases fit TRBD1. CDR3 length: 16 amino acids. Germline V CDR1 and CDR2: LNHNV, YYDKDF (reference sequence). The V and J ends lost 0 bases and 3 bases, in that order; junction bases with no gene match: 4. The CDR3 bases are TGTGCCACCAGCAGAGAACAGGGGCTATCTAATGAAAAACTGTTTTTT. Amino acids: CATSREQGLSNEKLFF.

The chain recombines TRBV6-5 with TRBJ2-2, with 8 bases matching TRBD2. Germline V CDR1 and CDR2: MNHEY, SVGAGI. The CDR3 is 15 amino acids. V lost 4 bases and J lost 4; bases outside the gene matches: 5. Here the CDR3 DNA reads TGTGCCAGCAGTTCCCCCCGGGGGGGCACCGGGGAGCTGTTTTTT. Translation: CASSSPRGGTGELFF.

The gene calls are TRBV28 and TRBJ1-2; tentative D call: TRBD1 (5 bases). The CDR3 contains 16 residues. Germline CDR1 reads MDHEN; CDR2 reads SYDVKM. The V gene lost 4 bases and the J gene lost 1 base, with 16 bases spanning the gap. In DNA, the CDR3 is TGTGCCAGCAGTTCCCTGGGTGGGGCCTATAACTATGGCTACACCTTC. It is translated as CASSSLGGAYNYGYTF.

In its sample, this clone was seen once. This chain links TRBV9 with TRBJ1-2; 9 nucleotides line up with TRBD1. The ends lost 1 base at V and 8 bases at J; junction bases unmatched: 3. CDR1 is SGDLS, CDR2 YYNGEE, per germline. The CDR3 loop spans 13 amino acids. In DNA, the CDR3 is TGTGCCAGCAGCGTAAGGACAGGGGACGGCTACACCTTC. It encodes CASSVRTGDGYTF.

There are a few counts of this clone. The V and J genes are TRBV4-1 and TRBJ2-7, with TRBD1 matching over 9 bases. Losses at the gene ends were 4 bases for V and 3 bases for J; bases not matched to a gene: 7. Germline loops: CDR1 MGHRA, CDR2 YSYEKL. CDR3 length: 15 amino acids. The CDR3 DNA is TGCGCCAGCAGCCCTCCGGGACAGGGCGACTACGAGCAGTACTTC. It is translated as CASSPPGQGDYEQYF.

This rearrangement joins TRBV5-1 to TRBJ2-3; D perhaps matches TRBD2 (5 bases). This CDR3 spans 15 amino acids. Deletions cut 4 bases from V and 1 base from J, with 13 bases between. The V gene's germline CDR1 is SGHRS and CDR2 YFSETQ. Here the CDR3 reads CASSVEDSGTDTQYF. Written as DNA, the CDR3 is TGCGCCAGCAGCGTGGAGGACTCTGGCACAGATACGCAGTATTTT. Together with reference TRBV5-1 and TRBJ2-3, the CDR3 gives the full variable domain: KAGVTQTPRYLIKTRGQQVTLSCSPISGHRSVSWYQQTPGQGLQFLFEYFSETQRNKGNFPGRFSGRQFSNSRSEMNVSTLELGDSALYLCASSVEDSGTDTQYFGPGTRLTVL.

The DNA for the CDR3 is TGTGCCAGCAGGCGGGACAGGGGTAGCGAAAAACTGTTTTTT. It translates to CASRRDRGSEKLFF. V usage is TRBV6-6 and J usage is TRBJ1-4; 10 bases match TRBD1. V dropped 6 bases and J dropped 8; count of bases not matched to a gene: 6. Germline V gene sequence: CDR1 MNHNY, CDR2 SVGAGI (reference sequence). This CDR3 region has 14 residues.

V usage is TRBV6-5 and J usage is TRBJ1-5, with unresolved D. V lost 1 base and J 2 bases, leaving 9 bases between the germline ends. The CDR3 sequence is 15 residues long. Germline V gene lookup returns CDR1 MNHEY and CDR2 SVGAGI. In DNA, the CDR3 is TGTGCCAGCAGTTACTTTCGAGATGGCAATCAGCCCCAGCATTTT. Residues: CASSYFRDGNQPQHF.

This clone was detected once. The chain employs TRBV2 and TRBJ2-5; no clear D gene. Germline CDR1 and CDR2: SNHLY and FYNNEI. With 2 bases removed from V and 5 bases from J, the gap between germline ends came to 12 bases. This CDR3 is built from 14 residues. The CDR3 loop is CASSERRNGETQYF. CDR3 coding DNA: TGTGCCAGCAGTGAAAGGCGGAATGGGGAGACCCAGTACTTC.

The V call is TRBV9, the J call TRBJ2-2, with 9 bases matching TRBD1. The J segment lost 5 bases and the V segment lost 5 bases, leaving 4 bases of the junction unmatched. Per germline, CDR1 SGDLS and CDR2 YYNGEE. The length of the CDR3 is 14 residues. Written as DNA, the CDR3 is TGTGCCAGCAGTGGGGGACAGGGTACCGGGGAGCTGTTTTTT. This encodes CASSGGQGTGELFF.